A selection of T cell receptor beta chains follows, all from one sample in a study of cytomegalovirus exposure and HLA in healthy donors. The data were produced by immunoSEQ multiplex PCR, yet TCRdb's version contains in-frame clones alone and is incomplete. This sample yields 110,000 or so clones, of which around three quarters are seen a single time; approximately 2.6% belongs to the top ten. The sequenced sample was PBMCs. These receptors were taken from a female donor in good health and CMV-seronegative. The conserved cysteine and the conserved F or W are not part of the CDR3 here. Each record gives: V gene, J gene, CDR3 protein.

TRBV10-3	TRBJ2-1	AISESVRGVYEQF
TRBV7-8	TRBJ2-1	ASSLGPRDSLAGYNEQF
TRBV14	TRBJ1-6	ASSLRGYNSPLH
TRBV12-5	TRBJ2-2	ASEAGTSGGGELF
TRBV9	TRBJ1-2	ASSVVENANYGYT
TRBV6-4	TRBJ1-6	ASSEDRDSPLH
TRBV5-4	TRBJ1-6	ASSLEGFGSPLH
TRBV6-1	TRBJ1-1	ASSPLTGGTEAF
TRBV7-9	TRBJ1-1	ASSTTGGAGTEAF
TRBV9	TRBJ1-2	ASSPSQGDTSGYT
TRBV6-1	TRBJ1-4	ASSEGRQVVQLF
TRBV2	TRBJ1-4	ASSPNQGAYEKLF
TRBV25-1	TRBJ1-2	ASSEYGMDSGYT
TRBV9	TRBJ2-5	ASSKGDSETQY
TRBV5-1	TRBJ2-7	ASSGGGGYEQY
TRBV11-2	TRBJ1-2	ASRRTGNYGYT
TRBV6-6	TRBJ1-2	ASSSVDRADYGYT
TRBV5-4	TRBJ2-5	ASSYTSGGRETQY
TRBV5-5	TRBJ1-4	ASSLWTATNEKLF
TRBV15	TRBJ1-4	ATSRVGQRNEKLF
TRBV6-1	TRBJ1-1	ASSEMAGDTEAF
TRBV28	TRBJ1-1	ASSGQRNTEAF
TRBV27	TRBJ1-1	ASSLGQGATVPEAF
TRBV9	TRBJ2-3	ASSGNGQRRTDTQY
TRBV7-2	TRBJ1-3	ASSSGGVSSGNTIY
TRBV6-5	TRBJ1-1	ASSYGTAMNTEAF
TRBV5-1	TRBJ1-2	ASSRGQSLSIYGYT
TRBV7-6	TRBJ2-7	ASSPLEREQY
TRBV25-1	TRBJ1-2	ASSRPDPGDYGYT
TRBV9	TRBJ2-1	ASSRWASGGADDEQF
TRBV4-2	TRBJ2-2	ASSQAGGGVGGELF
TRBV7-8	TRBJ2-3	ASSPFTDTQY
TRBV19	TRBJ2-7	ASSIRGYEQY
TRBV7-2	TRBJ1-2	ASSPEGPRQAYGYT
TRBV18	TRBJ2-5	ASSLGLAGLKTQY
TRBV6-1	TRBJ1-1	ASSLQGISEAF
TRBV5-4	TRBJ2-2	ASSFFGSGELF
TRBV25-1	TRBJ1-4	ASSEYGDSHNEKLF
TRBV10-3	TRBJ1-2	AIREGTEANYGYT
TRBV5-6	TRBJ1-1	ASSLQGQLNTEAF